The entry that follows covers one T cell receptor beta chain sequence. The antigen remains unidentified. The data stem from a study of cytomegalovirus exposure and HLA in healthy donors. Study outcomes and limitations: About 87% or about 30% of the time was how often most TCR beta V segments were productive, according to an earlier analysis. The authors later linked a missense DCLRE1C variant to TCR beta V- and J-gene trimming. The study carried out a later analysis of TCR beta sequences. It associated approximately 15,000 of them with specific HLA alleles at a false discovery rate of 0.05.

The PCR had 60 Vbeta and 13 Jbeta primers. The method was immunoSEQ multiplex PCR; TCRdb's version includes in-frame clones alone and lacks a portion of them. The table records about 160,000 clones, around 77% of them present only once. Trimming removed 4 bases from V and 1 base from J; junction bases left unmatched: 9. Germline V lookup: CDR1 SGHRS, CDR2 YFSETQ. The length of the CDR3 is 16 residues. The chain is built from TRBV5-1 and TRBJ1-1; 8 nucleotides line up with TRBD1. Sequencing was carried out using PBMCs. The TCR comes from a man in his 60s in good health and CMV-seronegative. CDR3 sequence (DNA): TGCGCCAGCAGCATCCGGGACAGGAGGGGGAACACTGAAGCTTTCTTT. Translation gives CASSIRDRRGNTEAFF.